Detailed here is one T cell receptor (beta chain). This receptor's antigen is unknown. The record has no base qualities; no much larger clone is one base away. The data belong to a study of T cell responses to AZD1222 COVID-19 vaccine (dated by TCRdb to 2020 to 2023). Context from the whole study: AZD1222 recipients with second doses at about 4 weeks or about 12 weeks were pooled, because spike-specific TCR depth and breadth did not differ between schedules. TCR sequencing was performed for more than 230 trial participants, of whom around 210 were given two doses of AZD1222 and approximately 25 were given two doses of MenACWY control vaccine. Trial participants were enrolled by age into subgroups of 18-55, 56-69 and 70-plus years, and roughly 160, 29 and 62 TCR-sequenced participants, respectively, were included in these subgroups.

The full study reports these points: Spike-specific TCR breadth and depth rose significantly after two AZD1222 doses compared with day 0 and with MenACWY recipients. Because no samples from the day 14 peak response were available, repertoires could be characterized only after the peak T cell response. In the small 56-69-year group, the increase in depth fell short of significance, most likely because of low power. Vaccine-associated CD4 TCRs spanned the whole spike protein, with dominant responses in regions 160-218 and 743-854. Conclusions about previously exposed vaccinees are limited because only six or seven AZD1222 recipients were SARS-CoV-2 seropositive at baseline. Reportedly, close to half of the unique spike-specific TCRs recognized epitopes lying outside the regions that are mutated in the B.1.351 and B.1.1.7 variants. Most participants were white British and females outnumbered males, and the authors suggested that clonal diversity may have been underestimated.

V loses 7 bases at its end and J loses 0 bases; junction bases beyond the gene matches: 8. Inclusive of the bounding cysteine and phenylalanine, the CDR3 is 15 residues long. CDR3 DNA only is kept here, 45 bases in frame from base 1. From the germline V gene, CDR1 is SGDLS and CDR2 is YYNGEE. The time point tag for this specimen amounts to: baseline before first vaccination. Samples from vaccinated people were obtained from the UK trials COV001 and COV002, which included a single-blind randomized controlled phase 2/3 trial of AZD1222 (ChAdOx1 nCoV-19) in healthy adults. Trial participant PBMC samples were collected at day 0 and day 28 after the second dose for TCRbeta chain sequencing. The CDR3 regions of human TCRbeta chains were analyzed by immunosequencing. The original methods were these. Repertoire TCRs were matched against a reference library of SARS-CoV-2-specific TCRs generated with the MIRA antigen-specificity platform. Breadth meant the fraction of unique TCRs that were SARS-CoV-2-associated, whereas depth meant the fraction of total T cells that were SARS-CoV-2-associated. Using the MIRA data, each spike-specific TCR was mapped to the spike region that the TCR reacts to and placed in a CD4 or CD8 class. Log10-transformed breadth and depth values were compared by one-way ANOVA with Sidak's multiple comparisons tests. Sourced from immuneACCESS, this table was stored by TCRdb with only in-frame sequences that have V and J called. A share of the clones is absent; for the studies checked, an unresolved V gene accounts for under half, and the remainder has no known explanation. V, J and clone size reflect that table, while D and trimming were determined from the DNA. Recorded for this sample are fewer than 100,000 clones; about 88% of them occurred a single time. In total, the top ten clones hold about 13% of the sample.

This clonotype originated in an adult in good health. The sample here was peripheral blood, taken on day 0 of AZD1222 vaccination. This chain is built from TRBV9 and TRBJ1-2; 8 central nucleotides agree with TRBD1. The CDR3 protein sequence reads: CASREQDRANYGYTF. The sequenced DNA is TGTGCCAGCCGGGAACAGGACAGGGCTAACTATGGCTACACCTTC.